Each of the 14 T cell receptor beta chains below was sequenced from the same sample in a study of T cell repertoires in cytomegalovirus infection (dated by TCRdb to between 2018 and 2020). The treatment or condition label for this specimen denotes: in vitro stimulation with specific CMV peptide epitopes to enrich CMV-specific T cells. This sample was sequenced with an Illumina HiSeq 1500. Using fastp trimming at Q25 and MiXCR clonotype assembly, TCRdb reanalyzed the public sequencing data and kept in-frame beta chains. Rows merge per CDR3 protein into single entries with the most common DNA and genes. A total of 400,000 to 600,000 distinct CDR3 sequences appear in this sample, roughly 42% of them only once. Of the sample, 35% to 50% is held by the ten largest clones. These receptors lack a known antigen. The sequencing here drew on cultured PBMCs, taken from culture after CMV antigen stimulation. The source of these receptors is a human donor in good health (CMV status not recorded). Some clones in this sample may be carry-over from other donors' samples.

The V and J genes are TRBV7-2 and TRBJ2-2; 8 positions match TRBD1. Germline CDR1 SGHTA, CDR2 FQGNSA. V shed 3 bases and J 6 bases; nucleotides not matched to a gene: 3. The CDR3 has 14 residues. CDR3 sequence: CASSFQGASGELFF. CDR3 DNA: TGTGCCAGCAGCTTTCAGGGGGCGTCCGGGGAGCTGTTTTTT.

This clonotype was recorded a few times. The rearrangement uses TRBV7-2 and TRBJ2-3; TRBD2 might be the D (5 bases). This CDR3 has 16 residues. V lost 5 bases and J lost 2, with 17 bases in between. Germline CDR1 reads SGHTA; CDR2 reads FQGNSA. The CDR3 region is CASSLGLASDTDTQYF. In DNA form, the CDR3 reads TGTGCCAGCAGCCTCGGTCTAGCCTCCGACACAGATACGCAGTATTTT.

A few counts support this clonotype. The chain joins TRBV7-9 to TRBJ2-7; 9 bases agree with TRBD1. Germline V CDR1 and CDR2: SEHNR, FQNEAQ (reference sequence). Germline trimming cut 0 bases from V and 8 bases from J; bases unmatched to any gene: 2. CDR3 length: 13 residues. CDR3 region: CASSLAGQGKQYF. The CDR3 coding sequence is TGTGCCAGCAGCTTAGCGGGACAGGGAAAGCAGTACTTC.

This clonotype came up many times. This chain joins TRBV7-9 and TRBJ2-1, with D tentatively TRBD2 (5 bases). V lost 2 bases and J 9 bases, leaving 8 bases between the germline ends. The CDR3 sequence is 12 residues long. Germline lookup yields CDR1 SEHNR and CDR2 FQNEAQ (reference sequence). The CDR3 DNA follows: TGTGCCAGCAGCTTATCTGGAGGTGAGCAGTTCTTC. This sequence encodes CASSLSGGEQFF.

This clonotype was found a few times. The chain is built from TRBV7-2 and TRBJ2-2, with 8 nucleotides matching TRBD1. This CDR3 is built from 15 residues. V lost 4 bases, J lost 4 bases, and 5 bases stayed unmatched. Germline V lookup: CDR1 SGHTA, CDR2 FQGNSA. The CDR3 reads CASSSDRAPTGELFF. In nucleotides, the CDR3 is TGTGCCAGCAGCTCGGACAGGGCACCCACCGGGGAGCTGTTTTTT.

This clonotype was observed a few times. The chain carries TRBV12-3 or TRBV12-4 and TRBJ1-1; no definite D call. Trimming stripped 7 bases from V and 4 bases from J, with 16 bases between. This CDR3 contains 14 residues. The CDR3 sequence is CASKPGLMGTEAFF. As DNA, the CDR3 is TGTGCCAGCAAACCCGGCCTGATGGGCACTGAAGCTTTCTTT.

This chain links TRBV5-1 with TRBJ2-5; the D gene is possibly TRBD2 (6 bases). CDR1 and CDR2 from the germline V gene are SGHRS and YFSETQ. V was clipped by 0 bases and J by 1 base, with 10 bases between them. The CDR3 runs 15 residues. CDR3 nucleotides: TGCGCCAGCAGCTTGGTCGGGACTCGCCAAGAGACCCAGTACTTC. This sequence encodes CASSLVGTRQETQYF.

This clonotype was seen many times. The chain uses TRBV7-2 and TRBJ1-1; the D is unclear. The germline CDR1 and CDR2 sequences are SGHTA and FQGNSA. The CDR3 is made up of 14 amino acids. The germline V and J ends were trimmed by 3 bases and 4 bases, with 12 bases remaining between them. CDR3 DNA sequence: TGTGCCAGCAGCTTTCGTGGATTAAGCACTGAAGCTTTCTTT. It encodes CASSFRGLSTEAFF. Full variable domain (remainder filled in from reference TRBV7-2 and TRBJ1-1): GAGVSQSPSNKVTEKGKDVELRCDPISGHTALYWYRQSLGQGLEFLIYFQGNSAPDKSGLPSDRFSAERTGGSVSTLTIQRTQQEDSAVYLCASSFRGLSTEAFFGQGTRLTVV.

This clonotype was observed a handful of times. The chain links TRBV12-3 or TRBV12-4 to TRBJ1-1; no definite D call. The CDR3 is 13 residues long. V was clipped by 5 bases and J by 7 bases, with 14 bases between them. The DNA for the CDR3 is TGTGCCAGCAGTCCTGGGGTCACGGGTGAAGCTTTCTTT. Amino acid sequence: CASSPGVTGEAFF.

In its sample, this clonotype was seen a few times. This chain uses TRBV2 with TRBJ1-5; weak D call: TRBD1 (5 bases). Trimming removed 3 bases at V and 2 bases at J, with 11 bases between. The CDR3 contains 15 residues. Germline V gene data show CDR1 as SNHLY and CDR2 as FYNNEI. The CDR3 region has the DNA TGTGCCAGCAGTGATTGGGGGGTTGGCAATCAGCCCCAGCATTTT. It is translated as CASSDWGVGNQPQHF.

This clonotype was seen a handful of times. The CDR3 DNA sequence: TGCAGTGCTATCTCCCAGGGTTCCGGCACAGATACGCAGTATTTT. Translating it yields CSAISQGSGTDTQYF. The chain links TRBV20-1 to TRBJ2-3; D is possibly TRBD1 (5 bases). CDR1 and CDR2 (germline): DFQATT, SNEGSKA (reference sequence). The V end was cut by 4 bases, the J end by 1 base, with 15 bases between. This CDR3 is built from 15 residues.

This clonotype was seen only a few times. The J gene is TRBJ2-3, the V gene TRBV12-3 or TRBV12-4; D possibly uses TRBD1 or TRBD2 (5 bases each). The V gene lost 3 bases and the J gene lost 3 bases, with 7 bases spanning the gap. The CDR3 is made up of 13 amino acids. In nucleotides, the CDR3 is TGTGCCAGCAGTTTGTGGGGGACAGATACGCAGTATTTT. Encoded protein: CASSLWGTDTQYF.

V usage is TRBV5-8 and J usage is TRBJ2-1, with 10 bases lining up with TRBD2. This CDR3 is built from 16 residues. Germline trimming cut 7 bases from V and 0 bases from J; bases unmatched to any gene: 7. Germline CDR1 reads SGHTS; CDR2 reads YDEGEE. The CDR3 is CASSLAGDFSYNEQFF. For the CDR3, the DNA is TGTGCCAGCTCTCTAGCGGGGGACTTCTCCTACAATGAGCAGTTCTTC.

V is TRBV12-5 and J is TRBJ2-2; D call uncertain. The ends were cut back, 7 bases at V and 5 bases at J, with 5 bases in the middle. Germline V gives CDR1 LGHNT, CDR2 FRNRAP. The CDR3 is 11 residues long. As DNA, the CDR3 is TGTGCTAGTGCCGTTACCGGGGAGCTGTTTTTT. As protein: CASAVTGELFF.